The present TCR beta chain was sequenced within a study of blood T cell repertoires in COVID-19. Overall study context: The analysed material was cDNA or gDNA that came from T cells, B-cell-depleted T cells, or PBMCs.

CDR3 length: 13 residues. Trimming stripped 3 bases from V and 4 bases from J, with 9 bases between. Per the germline V gene, CDR1 is MDHEN and CDR2 is SYDVKM. Original data processing: Nucleated cell counts were estimated from reference gene primer amplification. Clones were read by immunoSEQ multiplex PCR, and TCRdb kept only the in-frame ones, dropping some. That table is the source of V, J and clone size, and D and trimming were worked out from the DNA. The sample consists of approximately 220,000 clones, more than 85% of them appearing once. J is TRBJ1-1 and V is TRBV28; maybe TRBD1 (5 bases). The TCR comes from a man in his forties with acute or convalescent COVID-19. The sequencing sample was made of peripheral blood. The CDR3 spells CASSLPRATEAFF. CDR3 DNA: TGTGCCAGCAGTTTGCCCAGGGCCACTGAAGCTTTCTTT.